The T cell receptor (beta chain) under discussion was sequenced for a study of Graves' ophthalmopathy and Graves' hyperthyroidism. The CDR3 is 14 amino acids. Germline CDR1 MNHNS, CDR2 SASEGT. Trimming left V 3 bases short and J 6 bases short, with 11 bases between. This clonotype was seen at least ten times. Enrollment excluded any patients with other autoimmune diseases, uncontrolled infections, pregnancy or lactation. PBMCs came from 10 ml of fresh peripheral blood. Scientists amplified the TCR beta CDR3 regions from RNA transcripts. RT-PCR was first run with HTBI primers, then multiplex PCR in a second round. In TCRdb, the multiplex PCR reads were re-called with MiXCR into one record per CDR3 protein. Of 340,000 or so distinct CDR3 sequences in the sample, roughly 15% were seen once.

Material for sequencing was peripheral blood. The rearrangement uses TRBV6-1 and TRBJ2-2; the D gene is possibly TRBD2 (5 bases). This clonotype was sampled from an adult man with Graves' ophthalmopathy. The CDR3 sequence is CASSDRLAAGELFF. The CDR3 coding sequence is TGTGCCAGCAGTGATCGTCTAGCAGCCGGGGAGCTGTTTTTT.